The clone carrying this TCR beta chain is labeled as large. What it binds is unknown. The source of the sample is a study of spatial heterogeneity in lung cancer. Study observations and caveats: Counts of expanded alpha and beta TCRs within tumors tracked the tumor nonsynonymous mutation count.

Time point denoted: sample taken at primary tumor resection. Sequencing was performed on whole RNA extracted from tumor and nontumor lung tissue, or from frozen PBMC, and the material was left unsorted. A single record per CDR3 protein comes from TCRdb applying MiXCR to the 5' RACE reads. Seen here are about 18,000 distinct CDR3 sequences, more than 5.5% observed once, and the top ten hold around 3.8%. CDR1 is SEHNR, CDR2 FQNEAQ, per germline (reference sequence). V lost 3 bases and J 5 bases, leaving 3 bases between the germline ends. The CDR3 runs to 11 residues. The clonotype comes from a female donor with early-stage non-small cell lung cancer. The specimen comprised lung tumor tissue, sampled at surgery. The V call is TRBV7-9, the J call TRBJ2-3; no reliable D call. CDR3 DNA sequence: TGTGCCAGCAGCTTTCGAGATACGCAGTATTTT. Its translation: CASSFRDTQYF. Full variable domain (outside the CDR3, taken from reference TRBV7-9 and TRBJ2-3): DTGVSQNPRHKITKRGQNVTFRCDPISEHNRLYWYRQTLGQGPEFLTYFQNEAQLEKSRLLSDRFSAERPKGSFSTLEIQRTEQGDSAMYLCASSFRDTQYFGPGTRLTVL.